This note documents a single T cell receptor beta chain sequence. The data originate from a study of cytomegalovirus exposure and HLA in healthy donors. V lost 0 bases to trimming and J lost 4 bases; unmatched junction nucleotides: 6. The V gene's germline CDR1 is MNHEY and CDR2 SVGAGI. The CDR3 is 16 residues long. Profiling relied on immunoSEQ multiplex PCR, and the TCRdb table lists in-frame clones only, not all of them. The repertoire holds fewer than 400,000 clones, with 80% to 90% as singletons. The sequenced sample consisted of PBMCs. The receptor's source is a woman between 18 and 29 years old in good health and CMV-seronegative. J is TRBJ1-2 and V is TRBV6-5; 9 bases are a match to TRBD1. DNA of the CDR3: TGTGCCAGCAGTTACTCGGGACAGGGAAGTTTCTATGGCTACACCTTC. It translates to CASSYSGQGSFYGYTF.